The clone carrying this T cell receptor (beta chain) is medium-sized (0.01 to 0.1%). This sample is drawn from a study of circulating CD8 cells and anti-PD-1 response in melanoma. Four subsets defined by PD-1 and/or TIGIT were sorted from live CD3+CD8+TCRalphabeta+ cells. Using about 15 ng of total RNA, TCR libraries were made with the QIAseq Immune Repertoire TCR panel. TCRdb passed the reads through MiXCR, listing each CDR3 protein once. The sample shows 1,800 or so distinct CDR3 sequences, approximately 7% of them seen only once. This sequence was found in a human donor with melanoma. Sequences were derived from CD8+ T cells from PBMCs, sampled at baseline or after one month of anti-PD-1 therapy (not recorded which).

The CDR3 loop is CASSHRPGQGNEQFF. The CDR3 bases are TGCGCCAGCAGTCATCGGCCCGGACAGGGCAATGAGCAGTTCTTC. The chain carries TRBV23-1 and TRBJ2-1; 8 bases align to TRBD1. TRBV23-1 is given ORF status, its function remaining uncertain. CDR3 length: 15 residues. With V trimmed by 3 bases and J by 6 bases, 7 bases remained unmatched.